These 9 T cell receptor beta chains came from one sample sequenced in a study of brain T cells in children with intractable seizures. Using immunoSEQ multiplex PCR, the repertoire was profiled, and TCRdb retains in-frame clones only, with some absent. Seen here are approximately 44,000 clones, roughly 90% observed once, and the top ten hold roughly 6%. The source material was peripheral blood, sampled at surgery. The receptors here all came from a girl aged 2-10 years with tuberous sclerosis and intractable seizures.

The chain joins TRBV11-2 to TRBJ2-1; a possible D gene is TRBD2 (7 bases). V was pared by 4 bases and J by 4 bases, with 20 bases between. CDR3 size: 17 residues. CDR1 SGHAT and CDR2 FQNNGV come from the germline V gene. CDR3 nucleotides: TGTGCCAGCAGCTCCGCTGGGGGGGCGTTCGGGTACAATGAGCAGTTCTTC. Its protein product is CASSSAGGAFGYNEQFF. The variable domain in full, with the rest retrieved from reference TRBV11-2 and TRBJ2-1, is EAGVAQSPRYKIIEKRQSVAFWCNPISGHATLYWYQQILGQGPKLLIQFQNNGVVDDSQLPKDRFSAERLKGVDSTLKIQPAKLEDSAVYLCASSSAGGAFGYNEQFFGPGTRLTVL.

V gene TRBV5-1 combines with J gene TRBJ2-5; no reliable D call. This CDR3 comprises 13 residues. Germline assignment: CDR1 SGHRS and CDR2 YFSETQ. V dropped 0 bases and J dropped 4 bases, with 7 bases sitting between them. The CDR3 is CASSLGSGETQYF. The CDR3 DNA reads TGCGCCAGCAGCTTGGGGTCAGGAGAGACCCAGTACTTC.

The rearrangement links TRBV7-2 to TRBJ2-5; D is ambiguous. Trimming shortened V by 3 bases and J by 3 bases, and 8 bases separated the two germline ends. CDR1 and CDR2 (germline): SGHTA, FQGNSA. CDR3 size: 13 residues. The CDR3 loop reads CASSFQRKETQYF. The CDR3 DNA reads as TGTGCCAGCAGCTTTCAGCGAAAAGAGACCCAGTACTTC.

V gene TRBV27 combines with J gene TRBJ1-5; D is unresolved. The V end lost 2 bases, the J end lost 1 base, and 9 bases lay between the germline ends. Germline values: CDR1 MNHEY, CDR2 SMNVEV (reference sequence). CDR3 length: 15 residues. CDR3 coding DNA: TGTGCCAGCAGTTTAGGCAGGCCGAGCAATCAGCCCCAGCATTTT. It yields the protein CASSLGRPSNQPQHF.

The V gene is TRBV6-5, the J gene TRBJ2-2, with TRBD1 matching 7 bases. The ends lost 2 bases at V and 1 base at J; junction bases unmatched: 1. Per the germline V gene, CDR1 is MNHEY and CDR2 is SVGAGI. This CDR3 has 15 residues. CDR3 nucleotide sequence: TGTGCCAGCAGTTACGGGACAGAGAACACCGGGGAGCTGTTTTTT. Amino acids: CASSYGTENTGELFF.

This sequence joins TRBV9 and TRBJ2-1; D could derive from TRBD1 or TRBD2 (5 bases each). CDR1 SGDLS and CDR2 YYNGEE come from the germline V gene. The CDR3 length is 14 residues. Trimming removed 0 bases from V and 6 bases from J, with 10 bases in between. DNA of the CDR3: TGTGCCAGCAGCGTAGGGGACCCCTCCAATGAGCAGTTCTTC. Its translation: CASSVGDPSNEQFF. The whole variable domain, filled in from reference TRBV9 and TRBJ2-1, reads DSGVTQTPKHLITATGQRVTLRCSPRSGDLSVYWYQQSLDQGLQFLIQYYNGEERAKGNILERFSAQQFPDLHSELNLSSLELGDSALYFCASSVGDPSNEQFFGPGTRLTVL.

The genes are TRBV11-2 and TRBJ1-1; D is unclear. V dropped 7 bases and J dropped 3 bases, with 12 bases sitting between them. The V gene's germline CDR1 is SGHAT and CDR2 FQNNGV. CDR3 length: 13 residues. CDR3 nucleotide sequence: TGTGCCAGCATTCCCTGGTTGCACACTGAAGCTTTCTTT. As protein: CASIPWLHTEAFF.

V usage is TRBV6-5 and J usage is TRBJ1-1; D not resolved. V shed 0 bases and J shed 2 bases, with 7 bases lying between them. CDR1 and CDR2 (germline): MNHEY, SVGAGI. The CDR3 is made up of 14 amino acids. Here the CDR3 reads CASSYSGYNTEAFF. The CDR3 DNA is TGTGCCAGCAGTTACTCGGGCTATAACACTGAAGCTTTCTTT.

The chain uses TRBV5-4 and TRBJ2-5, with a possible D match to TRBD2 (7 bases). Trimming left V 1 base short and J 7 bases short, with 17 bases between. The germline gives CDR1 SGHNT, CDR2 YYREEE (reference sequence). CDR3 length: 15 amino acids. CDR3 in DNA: TGTGCCAGCAGCTTGAGGGGGGGGGAGTTCGGGACCCAGTACTTC. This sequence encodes CASSLRGGEFGTQYF.